This T cell receptor beta chain is from a study of blood T cell repertoires in COVID-19. About the research overall: Nucleic acid was either cDNA or gDNA, and it came from T cells, B-cell-depleted T cells, or PBMCs.

The CDR3 has 16 amino acids. Germline CDR1 is SGHTA and CDR2 is FQGNSA. Trimming left V 5 bases short and J 2 bases short, with 16 bases between. As processed by the authors: Reference gene primer amplification yielded estimated nucleated cell counts. Measured with immunoSEQ multiplex PCR; TCRdb has only the in-frame clones, and not every one. V and J calls and clone size follow that table, whereas D and trimming were derived from the DNA. Among fewer than 85,000 clones listed, roughly four fifths were seen once. V and J are TRBV7-2 and TRBJ1-3; maybe TRBD1 (6 bases). The sequenced material came from peripheral blood. The origin of this receptor is a human donor in a cohort sampled during active COVID-19. DNA of the CDR3: TGTGCCAGCAGCCCTCCGGCAGGGGCGGCTGGAAACACCATATATTTT. This gives the protein CASSPPAGAAGNTIYF.